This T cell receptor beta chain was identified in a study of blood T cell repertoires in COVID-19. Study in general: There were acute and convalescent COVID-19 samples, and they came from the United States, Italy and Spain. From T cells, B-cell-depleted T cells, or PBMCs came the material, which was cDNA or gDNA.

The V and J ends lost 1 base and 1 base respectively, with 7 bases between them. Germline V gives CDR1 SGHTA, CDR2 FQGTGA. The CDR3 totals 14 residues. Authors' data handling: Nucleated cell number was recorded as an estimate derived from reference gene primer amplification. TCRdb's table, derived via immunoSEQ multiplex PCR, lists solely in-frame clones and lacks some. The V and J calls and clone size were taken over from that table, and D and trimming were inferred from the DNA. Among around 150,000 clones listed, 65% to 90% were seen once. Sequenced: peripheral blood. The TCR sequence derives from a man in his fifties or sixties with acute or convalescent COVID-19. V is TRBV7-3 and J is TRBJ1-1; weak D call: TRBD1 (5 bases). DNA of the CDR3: TGTGCCAGCAGCTTAAACGGGGGGAACACTGAAGCTTTCTTT. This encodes CASSLNGGNTEAFF.